This T cell receptor (beta chain) was identified during a study of cytomegalovirus exposure and HLA in healthy donors. The PCR used 60 Vbeta and 13 Jbeta primers. The protocol was immunoSEQ multiplex PCR, while the TCRdb copy is restricted to in-frame clones and leaves out a portion. The table counts around 60,000 clones; less than 4.5% lies in the top ten. Germline CDR1 is SGHNT and CDR2 is YYREEE (reference sequence). CDR3 size: 16 residues. J was trimmed by 1 base and V by 4 bases; bases with no gene match: 8. V and J are TRBV5-4 and TRBJ1-2; 9 bases agree with TRBD1. The sequenced sample was PBMCs. The source of this sequence is a woman aged 18-29 years in good health and CMV-seronegative. The CDR3 loop is CASSPDRGAYNYGYTF. CDR3 DNA sequence: TGTGCCAGCAGCCCGGACAGGGGCGCTTATAACTATGGCTACACCTTC.